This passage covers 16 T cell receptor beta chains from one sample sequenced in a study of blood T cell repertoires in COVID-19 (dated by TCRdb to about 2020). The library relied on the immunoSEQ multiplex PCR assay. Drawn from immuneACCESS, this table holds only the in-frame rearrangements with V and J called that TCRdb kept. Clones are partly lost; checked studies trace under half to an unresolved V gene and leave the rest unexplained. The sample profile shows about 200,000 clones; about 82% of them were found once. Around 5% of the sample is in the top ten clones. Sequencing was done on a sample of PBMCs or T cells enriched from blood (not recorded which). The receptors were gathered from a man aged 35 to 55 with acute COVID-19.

CDR3 nucleotide sequence: TGCGCCAGCAGCTTCACATTCATGAACACTGAAGCTTTCTTT. It translates to CASSFTFMNTEAFF. V usage is TRBV5-1 and J usage is TRBJ1-1; the D is unclear. Trimming left V 2 bases short and J 0 bases short, with 8 bases between. Germline assignment: CDR1 SGHRS and CDR2 YFSETQ. The CDR3 contains 14 residues. Looking up the rest from reference TRBV5-1 and TRBJ1-1 gives the full variable domain: KAGVTQTPRYLIKTRGQQVTLSCSPISGHRSVSWYQQTPGQGLQFLFEYFSETQRNKGNFPGRFSGRQFSNSRSEMNVSTLELGDSALYLCASSFTFMNTEAFFGQGTRLTVV.

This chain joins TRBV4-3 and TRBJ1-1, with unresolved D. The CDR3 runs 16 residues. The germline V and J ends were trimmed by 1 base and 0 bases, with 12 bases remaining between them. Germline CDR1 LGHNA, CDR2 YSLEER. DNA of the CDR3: TGCGCCAGCAGCCAAGGTGCTCAGGTCCTGAACACTGAAGCTTTCTTT. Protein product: CASSQGAQVLNTEAFF.

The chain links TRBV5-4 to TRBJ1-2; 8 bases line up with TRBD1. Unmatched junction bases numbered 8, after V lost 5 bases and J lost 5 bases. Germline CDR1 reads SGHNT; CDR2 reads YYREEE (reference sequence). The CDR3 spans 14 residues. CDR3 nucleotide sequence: TGTGCCAGCAGGCCCGGGACAGGAATATATGGCTACACCTTC. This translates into CASRPGTGIYGYTF. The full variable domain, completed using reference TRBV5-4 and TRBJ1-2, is ETGVTQSPTHLIKTRGQQVTLRCSSQSGHNTVSWYQQALGQGPQFIFQYYREEENGRGNFPPRFSGLQFPNYSSELNVNALELDDSALYLCASRPGTGIYGYTFGSGTRLTVV.

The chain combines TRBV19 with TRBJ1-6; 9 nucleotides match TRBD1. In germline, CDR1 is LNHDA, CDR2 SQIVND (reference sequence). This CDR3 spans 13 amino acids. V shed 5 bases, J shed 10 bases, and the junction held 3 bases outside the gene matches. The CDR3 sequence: CASSRQGGSPLHF. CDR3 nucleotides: TGTGCCAGTAGTCGACAGGGGGGCTCACCCCTCCACTTT.

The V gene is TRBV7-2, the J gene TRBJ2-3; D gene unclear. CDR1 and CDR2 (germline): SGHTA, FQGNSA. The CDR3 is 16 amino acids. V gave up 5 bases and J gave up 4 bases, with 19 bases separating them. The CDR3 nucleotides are TGTGCCAGCAGCCCGACCCCCGCGGTAGTGCCAGATACGCAGTATTTT. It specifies CASSPTPAVVPDTQYF.

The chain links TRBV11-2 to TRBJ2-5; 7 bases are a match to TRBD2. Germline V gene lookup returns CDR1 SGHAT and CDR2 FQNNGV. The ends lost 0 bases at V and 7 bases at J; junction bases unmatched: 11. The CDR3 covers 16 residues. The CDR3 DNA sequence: TGTGCCAGCAGCTTAGATCCCGTCGCTAGCGGTGGGACCCAGTACTTC. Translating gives CASSLDPVASGGTQYF.

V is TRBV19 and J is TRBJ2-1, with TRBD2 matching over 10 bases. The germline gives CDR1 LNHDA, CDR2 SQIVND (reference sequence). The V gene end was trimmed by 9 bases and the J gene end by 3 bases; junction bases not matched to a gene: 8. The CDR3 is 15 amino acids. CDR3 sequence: CARRNGLADYNEQFF. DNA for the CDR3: TGTGCCAGAAGAAACGGACTAGCGGACTACAATGAGCAGTTCTTC.

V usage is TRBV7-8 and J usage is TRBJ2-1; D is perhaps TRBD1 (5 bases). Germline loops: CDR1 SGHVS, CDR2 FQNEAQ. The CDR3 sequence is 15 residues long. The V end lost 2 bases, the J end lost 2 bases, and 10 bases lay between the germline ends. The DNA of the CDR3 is TGTGCCAGCAGCTTAAGAAGACAGCCCTACAATGAGCAGTTCTTC. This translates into CASSLRRQPYNEQFF.

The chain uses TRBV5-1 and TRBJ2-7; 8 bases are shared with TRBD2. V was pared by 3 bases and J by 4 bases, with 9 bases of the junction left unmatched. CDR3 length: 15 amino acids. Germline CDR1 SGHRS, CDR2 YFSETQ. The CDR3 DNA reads TGCGCCAGCAGCTGGGCTAGCGGGCAAGGGTACGAGCAGTACTTC. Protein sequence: CASSWASGQGYEQYF.

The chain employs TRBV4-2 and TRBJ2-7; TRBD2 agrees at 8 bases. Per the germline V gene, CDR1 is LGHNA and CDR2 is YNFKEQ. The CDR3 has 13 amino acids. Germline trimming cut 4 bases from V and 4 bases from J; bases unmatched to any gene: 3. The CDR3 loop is CASSRIAGYEQYF. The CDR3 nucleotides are TGTGCCAGCAGCCGAATAGCGGGGTACGAGCAGTACTTC.

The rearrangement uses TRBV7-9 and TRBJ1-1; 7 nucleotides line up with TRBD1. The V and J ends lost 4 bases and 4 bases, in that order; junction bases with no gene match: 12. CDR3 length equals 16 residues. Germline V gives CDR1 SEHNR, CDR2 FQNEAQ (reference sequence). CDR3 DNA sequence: TGTGCCAGCAGCTCCCCGCAAGGGGGCATGGTCACTGAAGCTTTCTTT. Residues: CASSSPQGGMVTEAFF. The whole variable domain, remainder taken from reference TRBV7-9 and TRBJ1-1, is DTGVSQNPRHKITKRGQNVTFRCDPISEHNRLYWYRQTLGQGPEFLTYFQNEAQLEKSRLLSDRFSAERPKGSFSTLEIQRTEQGDSAMYLCASSSPQGGMVTEAFFGQGTRLTVV.

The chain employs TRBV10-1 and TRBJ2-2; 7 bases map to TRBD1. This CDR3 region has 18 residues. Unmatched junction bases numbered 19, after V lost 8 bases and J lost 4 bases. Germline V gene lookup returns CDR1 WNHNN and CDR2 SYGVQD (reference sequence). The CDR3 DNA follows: TGCGCCAGCGGTTCCGGGACAGCAAATCCAAACCCCACCGGGGAGCTGTTTTTT. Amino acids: CASGSGTANPNPTGELFF.

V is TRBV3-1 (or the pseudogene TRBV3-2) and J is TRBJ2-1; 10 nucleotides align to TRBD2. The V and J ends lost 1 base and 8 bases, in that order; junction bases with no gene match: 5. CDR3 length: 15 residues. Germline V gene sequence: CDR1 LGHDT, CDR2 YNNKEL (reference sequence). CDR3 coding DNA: TGTGCCAGCAGCCAAGGGCTAGCGGGAGTCTATGAGCAGTTCTTC. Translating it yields CASSQGLAGVYEQFF.

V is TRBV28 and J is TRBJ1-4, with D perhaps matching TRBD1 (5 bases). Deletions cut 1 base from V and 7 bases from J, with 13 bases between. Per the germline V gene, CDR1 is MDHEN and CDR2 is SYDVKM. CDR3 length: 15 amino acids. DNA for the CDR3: TGTGCCAGCAGTTTATCGGAGGGGCGCGGTGAAAAACTGTTTTTT. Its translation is CASSLSEGRGEKLFF.

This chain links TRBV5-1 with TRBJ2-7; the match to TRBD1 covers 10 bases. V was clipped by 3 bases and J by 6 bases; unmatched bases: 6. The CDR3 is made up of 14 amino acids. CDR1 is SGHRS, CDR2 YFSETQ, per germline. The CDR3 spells CASSSRTGGGEQYF. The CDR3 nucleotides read TGCGCCAGCAGCTCAAGGACAGGGGGAGGCGAGCAGTACTTC.

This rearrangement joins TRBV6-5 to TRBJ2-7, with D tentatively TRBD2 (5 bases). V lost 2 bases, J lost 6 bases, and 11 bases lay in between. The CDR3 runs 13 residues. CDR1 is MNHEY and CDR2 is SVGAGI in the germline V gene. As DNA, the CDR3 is TGTGCCAGCAGTTACACTAGGTCTGGCGAGCAGTACTTC. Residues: CASSYTRSGEQYF.